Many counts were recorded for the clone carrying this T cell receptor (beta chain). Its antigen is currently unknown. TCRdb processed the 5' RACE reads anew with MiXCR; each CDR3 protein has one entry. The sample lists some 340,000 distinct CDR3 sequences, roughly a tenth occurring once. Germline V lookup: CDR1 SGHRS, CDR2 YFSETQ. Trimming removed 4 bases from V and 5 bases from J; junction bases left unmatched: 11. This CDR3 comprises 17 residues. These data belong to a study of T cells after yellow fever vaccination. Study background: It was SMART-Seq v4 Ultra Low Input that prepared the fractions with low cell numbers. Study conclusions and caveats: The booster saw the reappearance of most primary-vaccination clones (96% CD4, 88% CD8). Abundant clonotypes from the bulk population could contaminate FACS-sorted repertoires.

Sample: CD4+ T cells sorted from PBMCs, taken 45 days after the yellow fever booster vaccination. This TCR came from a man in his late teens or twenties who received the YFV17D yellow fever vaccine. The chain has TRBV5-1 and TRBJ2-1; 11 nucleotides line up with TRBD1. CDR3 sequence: CASSTWDRGDNDNEQFF. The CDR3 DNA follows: TGCGCCAGCAGCACCTGGGACAGGGGGGATAACGACAATGAGCAGTTCTTC.